These 14 T cell receptor beta chains share one sample of origin, sequenced in a study of tumor-infiltrating lymphocytes in oesophageal squamous cell carcinoma. TCRdb reprocessed the PCR reads with MiXCR, giving one entry per CDR3 protein. The sample lists around 16,000 distinct CDR3 sequences; 35% to 55% were seen once. The specimen sequenced was blood. All receptors come from a female donor with esophageal squamous cell carcinoma.

This clonotype was observed a single time. This chain links TRBV7-8 with TRBJ2-4; 8 nucleotides align to TRBD1. The J call may be faulty, since TRBJ2-7 better matches the DNA end. CDR1 and CDR2 from the germline V gene are SGHVS and FQNEAQ. CDR3 length: 15 residues. CDR3 sequence: CASSFPTGVTYEQYF. CDR3 bases: TGTGCCAGCAGCTTCCCGACAGGGGTCACATACGAGCAGTACTTC.

Concerning this clonotype itself: The missing conserved phenylalanine or tryptophan at the end of this CDR3 makes a read error likely. No DNA is shown, since the ends of the CDR3 on it are uncertain; the CDR3 is the one TCRdb lists. The chain carries TRBV5-1 and TRBJ2-6. The CDR3 totals 8 residues, both ends included. Germline CDR1 SGHRS, CDR2 YFSETQ. The CDR3 sequence: CASSFLRS.

This clonotype was seen many times. The chain couples TRBV4-2 to TRBJ1-5; D perhaps matches TRBD1 (5 bases). Trimming pared 1 base from V and 4 bases from J, leaving 11 bases between. Germline loops: CDR1 LGHNA, CDR2 YNFKEQ. The CDR3 spans 15 residues. CDR3 DNA sequence: TGTGCCAGCAGCCAAGGCCAGGGAGGGAATCAGCCCCAGCATTTT. Translated, it gives CASSQGQGGNQPQHF.

This clonotype was found many times. The gene calls are TRBV5-4 and TRBJ2-7; TRBD1 agrees at 9 bases. Germline-derived CDR1 and CDR2 are SGHNT and YYREEE (reference sequence). The CDR3 covers 14 residues. V dropped 3 bases and J dropped 2; count of bases not matched to a gene: 3. The CDR3 loop is CASSSRDRAYEQYF. DNA of the CDR3: TGTGCCAGCAGCTCCCGGGACAGGGCCTACGAGCAGTACTTC.

V usage is TRBV3-1 and J usage is TRBJ2-5; tentative D call: TRBD1 (6 bases). V lost 4 bases to trimming and J lost 4 bases, with 13 bases between them. In germline, CDR1 is LGHDT, CDR2 YNNKEL (reference sequence). The CDR3 sequence is 14 residues long. The CDR3 loop reads CASSPSTGRETQYF. CDR3 sequence (DNA): TGTGCCAGCAGCCCCTCGACAGGTAGAGAGACCCAGTACTTC.

The gene calls are TRBV7-2 and TRBJ2-3; D is ambiguous. The germline V gene encodes CDR1 SGHTA and CDR2 FQGNSA. The CDR3 totals 13 residues. V lost 5 bases, J lost 2 bases, and 8 bases lay in between. CDR3 nucleotides: TGTGCCAGCAGCGCCACCGTCACAGATACGCAGTATTTT. This codes for CASSATVTDTQYF.

CDR3 region: CASFIDSSGTDAYGYTF. CDR3 bases: TGTGCCAGCTTTATCGATTCGTCCGGGACGGATGCCTATGGCTACACCTTC. The chain employs TRBV7-3 and TRBJ1-2; tentative D call: TRBD1 (5 bases). Trimming removed 8 bases at V and 4 bases at J, with 26 bases between. The CDR3 is 17 residues long. Per germline, CDR1 SGHTA and CDR2 FQGTGA. Together with reference TRBV7-3 and TRBJ1-2, the CDR3 gives the full variable domain: GAGVSQTPSNKVTEKGKYVELRCDPISGHTALYWYRQSLGQGPEFLIYFQGTGAADDSGLPNDRFFAVRPEGSVSTLKIQRTERGDSAVYLCASFIDSSGTDAYGYTFGSGTRLTVV.

The gene calls are TRBV7-2 and TRBJ2-1; perhaps D is TRBD1 or TRBD2 (7 bases each). Germline CDR1 SGHTA, CDR2 FQGNSA. The germline V and J ends were trimmed by 4 bases and 10 bases, with 32 bases remaining between them. The CDR3 contains 19 residues. The CDR3 DNA follows: TGTGCCAGCAGCTCTCCGCGGCGCGGGGGACAGCCTACCACCTACGAGCAGTTCTTC. This encodes CASSSPRRGGQPTTYEQFF. Based on the CDR3 plus reference TRBV7-2 and TRBJ2-1, the full variable domain is GAGVSQSPSNKVTEKGKDVELRCDPISGHTALYWYRQSLGQGLEFLIYFQGNSAPDKSGLPSDRFSAERTGGSVSTLTIQRTQQEDSAVYLCASSSPRRGGQPTTYEQFFGPGTRLTVL.

This clonotype was counted a few times. This may come from a read error, since a much larger clone is one base off. The gene calls are TRBV7-9 and TRBJ1-6, with 10 bases lining up with TRBD1. CDR3 length equals 12 residues. CDR1 SEHNR and CDR2 FQNEAQ come from the germline V gene (reference sequence). As DNA, the CDR3 is TGTGCCAGCAGCCCAAACCGTGGGACAGGGGACTTT. Amino acids: CASSPNRGTGDF.

This clonotype was seen a few times. The chain couples TRBV7-8 to TRBJ2-7; 7 positions match TRBD2. The closer fit of TRBJ2-5 to the DNA end suggests the J call may be wrong. CDR1 is SGHVS and CDR2 is FQNEAQ in the germline V gene. This CDR3 is built from 15 residues. The CDR3 nucleotides are TGTGCCAGCAGCTTATGGCGGGAGTTGTTAGAGACCCAGTACTTC. Translated, it gives CASSLWRELLETQYF.

This clonotype was counted many times. The chain joins TRBV5-5 to TRBJ1-2, with 8 bases matching TRBD1. The V segment lost 4 bases and the J segment 9 bases; nucleotides outside the gene matches: 14. CDR3 length: 15 residues. Germline-derived CDR1 and CDR2 are SGHKS and YYEKEE (reference sequence). The CDR3 nucleotides read TGTGCCAGCAGCCCAGGGGACAGGTGGGATGTGAGCTACACCTTC. Protein product: CASSPGDRWDVSYTF.

This clonotype is termed medium-sized. This rearrangement joins TRBV12-3 or TRBV12-4 to TRBJ2-1, with D uncertain. The CDR3 is 14 residues long. With 5 bases removed from V and 6 bases from J, the gap between germline ends came to 14 bases. CDR3 bases: TGTGCCAGCAGTGGCTCCAACCTCCGCAATGAGCAGTTCTTC. It specifies CASSGSNLRNEQFF.

This clonotype was seen at least ten times. V usage is TRBV5-6 and J usage is TRBJ2-2, with D possibly TRBD1 on 7 matching bases. Germline CDR1 reads SGHDT; CDR2 reads YYEEEE. The CDR3 has 18 residues. V was cut by 4 bases and J by 3 bases, with 22 bases left in between. CDR3 bases: TGTGCCAGCAGCCAACTGGGGGGCACAGGGGTGGACACCGGGGAGCTGTTTTTT. Translating it yields CASSQLGGTGVDTGELFF.

The chain recombines TRBV12-3 or TRBV12-4 with TRBJ2-7; 9 bases map to TRBD1. V was pared by 4 bases and J by 10 bases, with 17 bases of the junction left unmatched. The length of the CDR3 is 16 residues. The CDR3 region is CASSSTPGGTGTQQYF. The CDR3 bases are TGTGCCAGCAGTTCTACTCCCGGGGGGACAGGGACTCAACAGTACTTC.